This T cell receptor (beta chain) was identified during a study of blood T cell repertoires in COVID-19. Overall study: Before being deemed recovered, Cohort 3 donors had two negative PCRs, clearance, or symptom resolution. COVID-19 samples collected from the United States, Italy and Spain covered acute and convalescent phases.

The germline V and J ends were trimmed by 3 bases and 0 bases, with 16 bases remaining between them. CDR1 is SGDLS and CDR2 is YYNGEE in the germline V gene. CDR3 length equals 17 residues. As handled by the study authors: Nucleated cell number was recorded as an estimate derived from reference gene primer amplification. Libraries were prepared by immunoSEQ multiplex PCR; TCRdb keeps only in-frame clonotypes and omits some of them. V and J calls and clone size are as listed in that table; D and trimming were resolved from the DNA. The sample holds about 210,000 clones, about 88% seen once. V is TRBV9 and J is TRBJ2-1; perhaps TRBD1 as D (6 bases). The material sequenced was PBMCs or T cells enriched from blood (not recorded which). This receptor was obtained from a woman between 35 and 50 years old in a cohort exposed to, infected with or recovered from COVID-19 (not recorded which). CDR3 coding DNA: TGTGCCAGCAGCGCCCCGGCGCAGGGGACCTCCTACAATGAGCAGTTCTTC. As protein: CASSAPAQGTSYNEQFF. The complete variable domain, with remaining parts taken from reference TRBV9 and TRBJ2-1, reads DSGVTQTPKHLITATGQRVTLRCSPRSGDLSVYWYQQSLDQGLQFLIQYYNGEERAKGNILERFSAQQFPDLHSELNLSSLELGDSALYFCASSAPAQGTSYNEQFFGPGTRLTVL.